The clone carrying this T cell receptor (beta chain) was observed a handful of times. These data belong to a study of CDR3 diversity in severe acne. CDR1 SGHRS and CDR2 YFSETQ come from the germline V gene. V lost 0 bases, J lost 5 bases, and 7 bases stayed unmatched. The CDR3 is 15 residues long. TCRdb reprocessed the PCR reads with MiXCR, giving one entry per CDR3 protein. The data contain tens of thousands of distinct CDR3 sequences, approximately 49% of them seen just once; the ten biggest clones take up 11%. The origin of this receptor is a male donor with severe acne vulgaris. The sequenced sample was blood. The chain couples TRBV5-1 to TRBJ1-1; 7 bases fit TRBD1. The CDR3 loop reads CASSLGDSMRTEAFF. DNA of the CDR3: TGCGCCAGCAGCTTGGGGGACAGCATGAGGACTGAAGCTTTCTTT.